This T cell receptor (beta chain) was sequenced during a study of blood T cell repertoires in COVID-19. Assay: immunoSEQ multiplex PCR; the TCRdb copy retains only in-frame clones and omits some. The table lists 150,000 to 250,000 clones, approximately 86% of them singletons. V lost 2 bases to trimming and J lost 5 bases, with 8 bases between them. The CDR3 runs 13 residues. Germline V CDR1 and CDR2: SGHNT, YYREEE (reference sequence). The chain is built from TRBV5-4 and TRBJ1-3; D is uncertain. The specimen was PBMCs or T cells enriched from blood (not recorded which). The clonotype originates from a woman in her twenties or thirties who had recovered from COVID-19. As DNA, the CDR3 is TGTGCCAGCAGCTTTCTAGGTAGAAACACCATATATTTT. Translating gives CASSFLGRNTIYF.